This section outlines one T cell receptor beta chain sequence together with its context. The germline gives CDR1 MNHNY, CDR2 SVGAGI (reference sequence). CDR3 size: 13 residues. Trimming removed 0 bases from V and 3 bases from J, with 5 bases in between. The data were obtained in a study of lymphopenia after photon versus proton radiotherapy. Data came from immunoSEQ multiplex PCR; TCRdb stores just in-frame clones and leaves some out. The sample carries over 50,000 clones, around 86% recorded once. The receptor was derived from a man aged 40-49 years with gastric cancer. The V gene is TRBV6-6, the J gene TRBJ1-1, with D hard to call. Sequencing used peripheral blood, obtained from a patient treated with photon-based radiotherapy. The CDR3 reads CASSYSIDTEAFF. The CDR3 DNA reads TGTGCCAGCAGTTACTCGATTGACACTGAAGCTTTCTTT.